This TCR beta chain was sequenced in a study of identical twins. Study-wide results and caveats: The more abundant beta clonotypes in cord blood had fewer insertions, and memory repertoires did not show this. Modelling underestimated the level of out-of-frame TCR alpha sharing observed in monozygotic twins.

Trimming pared 4 bases from V and 3 bases from J, leaving 10 bases between. Germline CDR1 SEHNR, CDR2 FQNEAQ (reference sequence). The CDR3 spans 13 residues. TCRdb recomputed calls from the 5' RACE reads with MiXCR, one row per CDR3 protein. The sample has 450,000 or so distinct CDR3 sequences, 20% to 25% seen once; the top ten hold about 3%. Worth noting for this clonotype: Its antigen remains unknown.

The same data also went into a second study, on T cells expressing NK-cell markers.

The genes are TRBV7-9 and TRBJ2-7; D is uncertain. The sequenced sample consisted of CD4+ T cells sorted from blood. The receptor was isolated from a young woman in good health. The CDR3 nucleotides are TGTGCCAGCAGCTCCTCGACTGGCTACGAGCAGTACTTC. Translation: CASSSSTGYEQYF.